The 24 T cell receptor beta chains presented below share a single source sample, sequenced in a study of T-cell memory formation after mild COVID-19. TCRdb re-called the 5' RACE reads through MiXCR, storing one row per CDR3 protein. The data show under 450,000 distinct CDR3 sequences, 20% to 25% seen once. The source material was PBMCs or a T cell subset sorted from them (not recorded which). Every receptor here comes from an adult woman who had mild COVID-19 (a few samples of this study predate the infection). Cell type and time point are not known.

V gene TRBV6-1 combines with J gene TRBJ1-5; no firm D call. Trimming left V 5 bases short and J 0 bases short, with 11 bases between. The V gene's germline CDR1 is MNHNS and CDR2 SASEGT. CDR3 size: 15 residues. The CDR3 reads CASSHQRNSNQPQHF. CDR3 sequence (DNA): TGTGCCAGCAGTCACCAGAGAAATAGCAATCAGCCCCAGCATTTT.

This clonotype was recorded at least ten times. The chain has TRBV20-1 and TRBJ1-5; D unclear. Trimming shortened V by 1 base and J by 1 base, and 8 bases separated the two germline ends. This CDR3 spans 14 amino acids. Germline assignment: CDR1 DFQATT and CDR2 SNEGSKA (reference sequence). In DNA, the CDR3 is TGCAGTGCTAGAGCCGACATGAGCAATCAGCCCCAGCATTTT. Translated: CSARADMSNQPQHF.

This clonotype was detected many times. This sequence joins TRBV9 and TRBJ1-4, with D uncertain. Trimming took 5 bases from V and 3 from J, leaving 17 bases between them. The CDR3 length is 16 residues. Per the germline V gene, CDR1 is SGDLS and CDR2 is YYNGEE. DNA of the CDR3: TGTGCCAGCAGTGGACCTCGGGGAGCGGCTAATGAAAAACTGTTTTTT. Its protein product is CASSGPRGAANEKLFF.

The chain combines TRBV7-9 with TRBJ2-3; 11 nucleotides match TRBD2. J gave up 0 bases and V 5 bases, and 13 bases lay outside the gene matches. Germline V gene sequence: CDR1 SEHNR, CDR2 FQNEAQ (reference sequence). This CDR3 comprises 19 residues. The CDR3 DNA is TGTGCCAGCAGCATCCTTCCTAGCGGGAGGCGGTCTAGCACAGATACGCAGTATTTT. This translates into CASSILPSGRRSSTDTQYF.

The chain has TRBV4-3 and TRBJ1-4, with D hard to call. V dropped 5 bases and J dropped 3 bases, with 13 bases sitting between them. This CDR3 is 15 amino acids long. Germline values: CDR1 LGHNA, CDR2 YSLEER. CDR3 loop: CASSKGARANEKLFF. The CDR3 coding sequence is TGCGCCAGCAGCAAAGGAGCTCGGGCTAATGAAAAACTGTTTTTT.

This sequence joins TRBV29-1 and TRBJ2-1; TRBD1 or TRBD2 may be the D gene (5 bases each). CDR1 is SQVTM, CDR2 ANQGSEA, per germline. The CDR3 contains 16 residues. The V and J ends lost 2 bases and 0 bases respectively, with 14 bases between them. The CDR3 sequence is CSVERPGTSSYNEQFF. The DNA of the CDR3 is TGCAGCGTTGAACGGCCTGGGACGAGCTCCTACAATGAGCAGTTCTTC.

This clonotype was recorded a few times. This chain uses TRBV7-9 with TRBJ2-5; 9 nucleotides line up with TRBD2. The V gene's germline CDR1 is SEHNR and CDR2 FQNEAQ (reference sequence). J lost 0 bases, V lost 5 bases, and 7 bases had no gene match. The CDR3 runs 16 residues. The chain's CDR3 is CASSAPTSGNQETQYF. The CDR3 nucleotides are TGTGCCAGCAGCGCCCCGACTAGCGGAAACCAAGAGACCCAGTACTTC.

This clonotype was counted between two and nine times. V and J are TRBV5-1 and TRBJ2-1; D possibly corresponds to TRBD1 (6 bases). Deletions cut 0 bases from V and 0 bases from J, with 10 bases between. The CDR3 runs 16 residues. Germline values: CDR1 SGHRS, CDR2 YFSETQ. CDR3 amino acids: CASSLEGESSYNEQFF. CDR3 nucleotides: TGCGCCAGCAGCTTGGAGGGGGAGAGCTCCTACAATGAGCAGTTCTTC. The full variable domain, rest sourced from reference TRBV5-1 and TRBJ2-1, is KAGVTQTPRYLIKTRGQQVTLSCSPISGHRSVSWYQQTPGQGLQFLFEYFSETQRNKGNFPGRFSGRQFSNSRSEMNVSTLELGDSALYLCASSLEGESSYNEQFFGPGTRLTVL.

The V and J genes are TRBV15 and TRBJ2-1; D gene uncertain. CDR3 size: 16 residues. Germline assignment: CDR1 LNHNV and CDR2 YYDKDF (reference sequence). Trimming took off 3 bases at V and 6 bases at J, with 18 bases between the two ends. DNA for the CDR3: TGTGCCACCAGCAGGACCACGGTAGGAACGATCAATGAGCAGTTCTTC. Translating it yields CATSRTTVGTINEQFF. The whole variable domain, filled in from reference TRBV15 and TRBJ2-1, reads DAMVIQNPRYQVTQFGKPVTLSCSQTLNHNVMYWYQQKSSQAPKLLFHYYDKDFNNEADTPDNFQSRRPNTSFCFLDIRSPGLGDTAMYLCATSRTTVGTINEQFFGPGTRLTVL.

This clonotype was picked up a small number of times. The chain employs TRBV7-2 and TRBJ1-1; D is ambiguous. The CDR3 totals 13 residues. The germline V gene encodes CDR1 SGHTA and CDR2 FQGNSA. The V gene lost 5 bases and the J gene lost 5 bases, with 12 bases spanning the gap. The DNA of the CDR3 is TGTGCCAGCAGCCCCCCCCGGAGGACTGAAGCTTTCTTT. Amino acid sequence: CASSPPRRTEAFF. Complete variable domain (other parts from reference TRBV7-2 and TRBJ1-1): GAGVSQSPSNKVTEKGKDVELRCDPISGHTALYWYRQSLGQGLEFLIYFQGNSAPDKSGLPSDRFSAERTGGSVSTLTIQRTQQEDSAVYLCASSPPRRTEAFFGQGTRLTVV.

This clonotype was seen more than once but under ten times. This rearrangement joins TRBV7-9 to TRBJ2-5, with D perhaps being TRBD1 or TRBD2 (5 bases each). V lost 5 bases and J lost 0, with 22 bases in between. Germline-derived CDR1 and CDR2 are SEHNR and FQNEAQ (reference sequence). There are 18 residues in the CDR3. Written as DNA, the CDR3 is TGTGCCAGCAGCACAGGAGGCCTGGCAGGGTCGTACCAAGAGACCCAGTACTTC. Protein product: CASSTGGLAGSYQETQYF.

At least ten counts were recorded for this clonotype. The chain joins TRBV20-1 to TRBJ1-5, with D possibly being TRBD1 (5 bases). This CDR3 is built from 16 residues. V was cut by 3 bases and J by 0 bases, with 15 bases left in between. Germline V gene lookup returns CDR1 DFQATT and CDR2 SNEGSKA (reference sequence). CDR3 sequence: CSARERGIYSNQPQHF. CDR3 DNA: TGCAGTGCTAGGGAGCGGGGGATCTATAGCAATCAGCCCCAGCATTTT.

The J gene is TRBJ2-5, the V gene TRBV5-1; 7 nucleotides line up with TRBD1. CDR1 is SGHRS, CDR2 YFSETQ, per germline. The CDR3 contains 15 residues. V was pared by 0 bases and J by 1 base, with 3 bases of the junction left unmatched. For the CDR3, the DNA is TGCGCCAGCAGCTTGGCCCGGGACAGCCAAGAGACCCAGTACTTC. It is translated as CASSLARDSQETQYF.

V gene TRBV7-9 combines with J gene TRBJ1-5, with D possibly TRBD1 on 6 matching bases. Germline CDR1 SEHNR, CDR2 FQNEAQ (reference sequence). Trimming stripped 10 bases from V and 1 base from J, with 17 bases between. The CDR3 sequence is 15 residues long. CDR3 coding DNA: TGTGCCACTACAGAGTTGGGGGCAAGCAATCAGCCCCAGCATTTT. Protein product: CATTELGASNQPQHF.

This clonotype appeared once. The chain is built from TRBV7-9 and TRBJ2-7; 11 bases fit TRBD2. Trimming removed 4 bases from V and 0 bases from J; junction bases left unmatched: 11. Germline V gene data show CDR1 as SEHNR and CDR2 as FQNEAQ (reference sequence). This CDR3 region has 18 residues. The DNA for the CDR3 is TGTGCCAGCAGCTCCCCGGGTAGCGGGAGGGGGGCCTCCTACGAGCAGTACTTC. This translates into CASSSPGSGRGASYEQYF.

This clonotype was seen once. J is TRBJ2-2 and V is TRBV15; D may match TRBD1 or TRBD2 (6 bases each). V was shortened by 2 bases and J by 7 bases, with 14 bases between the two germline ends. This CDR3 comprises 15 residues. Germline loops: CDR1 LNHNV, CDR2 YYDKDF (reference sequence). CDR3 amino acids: CATSRSWGAGGELFF. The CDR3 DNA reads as TGTGCCACCAGCAGATCCTGGGGGGCCGGCGGGGAGCTGTTTTTT.

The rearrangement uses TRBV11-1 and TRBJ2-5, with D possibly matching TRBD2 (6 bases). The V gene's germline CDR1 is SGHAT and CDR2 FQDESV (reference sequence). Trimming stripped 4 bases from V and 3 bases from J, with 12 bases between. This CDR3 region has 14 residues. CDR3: CASSSLAGKETQYF. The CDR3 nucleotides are TGTGCCAGCAGCTCTTTGGCGGGGAAAGAGACCCAGTACTTC.

CDR3 region: CASSRAGLLIGEQYF. CDR3 nucleotides: TGTGCCAGCAGCCGAGCGGGACTCCTTATAGGCGAGCAGTACTTC. J is TRBJ2-7 and V is TRBV7-2, with 7 bases aligning to TRBD2. V dropped 5 bases and J dropped 6; count of bases not matched to a gene: 13. From germline, CDR1 is SGHTA and CDR2 FQGNSA. The CDR3 is made up of 15 amino acids.

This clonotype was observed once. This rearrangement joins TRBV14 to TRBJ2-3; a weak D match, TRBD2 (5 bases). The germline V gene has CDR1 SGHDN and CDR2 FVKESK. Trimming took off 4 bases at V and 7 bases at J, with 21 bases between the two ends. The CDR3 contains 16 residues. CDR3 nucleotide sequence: TGTGCCAGCAGCCCCAATCTGGGAGTGGCACGATATACGCAGTATTTT. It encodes CASSPNLGVARYTQYF. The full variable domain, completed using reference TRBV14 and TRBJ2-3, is EAGVTQFPSHSVIEKGQTVTLRCDPISGHDNLYWYRRVMGKEIKFLLHFVKESKQDESGMPNNRFLAERTGGTYSTLKVQPAELEDSGVYFCASSPNLGVARYTQYFGPGTRLTVL.

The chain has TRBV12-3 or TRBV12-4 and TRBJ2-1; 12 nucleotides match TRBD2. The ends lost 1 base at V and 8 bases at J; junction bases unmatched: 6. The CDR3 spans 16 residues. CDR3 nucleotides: TGTGCCAGCAGTTTAGGACTAGCGGGAGTGAAGGATGAGCAGTTCTTC. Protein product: CASSLGLAGVKDEQFF.

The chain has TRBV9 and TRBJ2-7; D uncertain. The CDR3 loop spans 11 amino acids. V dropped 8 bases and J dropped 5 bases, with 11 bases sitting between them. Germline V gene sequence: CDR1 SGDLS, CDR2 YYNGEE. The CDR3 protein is CASGRFDEQYF. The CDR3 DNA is TGTGCCAGTGGGCGATTCGACGAGCAGTACTTC.

The CDR3 spells CASALDSGVNNEQFF. CDR3 DNA sequence: TGTGCCAGCGCCCTCGATAGCGGGGTAAACAATGAGCAGTTCTTC. V usage is TRBV9 and J usage is TRBJ2-1; TRBD2 agrees at 8 bases. CDR3 length: 15 residues. V dropped 7 bases and J dropped 5; count of bases not matched to a gene: 11. Germline CDR1 is SGDLS and CDR2 is YYNGEE.

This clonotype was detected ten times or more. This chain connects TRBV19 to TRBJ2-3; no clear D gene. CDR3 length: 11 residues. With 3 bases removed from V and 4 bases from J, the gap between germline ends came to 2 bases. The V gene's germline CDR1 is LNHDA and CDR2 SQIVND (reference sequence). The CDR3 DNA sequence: TGTGCCAGTAGTATTGCAGATACGCAGTATTTT. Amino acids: CASSIADTQYF. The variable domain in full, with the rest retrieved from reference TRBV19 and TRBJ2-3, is DGGITQSPKYLFRKEGQNVTLSCEQNLNHDAMYWYRQDPGQGLRLIYYSQIVNDFQKGDIAEGYSVSREKKESFPLTVTSAQKNPTAFYLCASSIADTQYFGPGTRLTVL.

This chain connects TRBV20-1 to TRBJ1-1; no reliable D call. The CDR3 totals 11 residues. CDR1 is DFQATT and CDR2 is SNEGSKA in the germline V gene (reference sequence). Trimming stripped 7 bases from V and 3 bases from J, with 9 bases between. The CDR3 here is CSGVLDTEAFF. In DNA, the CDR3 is TGCAGTGGGGTCCTGGACACTGAAGCTTTCTTT.